Shown below are 8 T cell receptor beta chains from a single sample sequenced in a study of blood T cell repertoires in COVID-19. TCRdb's table, derived via immunoSEQ multiplex PCR, lists solely in-frame clones and lacks some. The table lists 150,000 to 200,000 clones, 70% to 90% of them singletons. Sequenced: peripheral blood. These receptors were taken from a person aged 70 to 79 with COVID-19, enrolled during active disease.

The genes are TRBV5-1 and TRBJ2-2; TRBD2 matches 12 bases. Trimming at V came to 4 bases and at J to 2 bases, leaving 6 bases not matched to a gene. The CDR3 has 17 residues. Germline V gene sequence: CDR1 SGHRS, CDR2 YFSETQ. The CDR3 DNA reads as TGCGCCAGCAGCAAGGGGACTAGCGGGCCCAACACCGGGGAGCTGTTTTTT. Translating it yields CASSKGTSGPNTGELFF.

CDR3 coding DNA: TGTGCCAGCAGCCCAGTCGTTTGGCCCGAGCAGTACTTC. Its translation: CASSPVVWPEQYF. The chain employs TRBV11-2 and TRBJ2-7; D is undetermined. The CDR3 loop spans 13 amino acids. Trimming took 5 bases from V and 6 from J, leaving 14 bases between them. CDR1 is SGHAT, CDR2 FQNNGV, per germline.

The chain is built from TRBV14 and TRBJ1-4, with 8 positions matching TRBD1. The CDR3 is 14 residues long. Germline-derived CDR1 and CDR2 are SGHDN and FVKESK. The V and J ends lost 4 bases and 7 bases, in that order; junction bases with no gene match: 5. The DNA for the CDR3 is TGTGCCAGCAGCCTTGGACAGGGAGGTGAAAAACTGTTTTTT. It encodes CASSLGQGGEKLFF.

This clone appeared once. The J gene is TRBJ2-7, the V gene TRBV21-1; TRBD1, the D gene given by the table, was not confirmed from the DNA. TRBV21-1 is listed as a pseudogene. The CDR3 has 13 amino acids. As DNA, the CDR3 is TGTGCCAGCAGCAAAGGGGGCGGATACGAGCAGTACTTC. Amino acid sequence: CASSKGGGYEQYF.

V gene TRBV4-3 combines with J gene TRBJ2-2; 9 bases line up with TRBD1. Trimming at V came to 5 bases and at J to 5 bases, leaving 6 bases not matched to a gene. This CDR3 contains 15 residues. CDR1 and CDR2 (germline): LGHNA, YSLEER. CDR3 in DNA: TGCGCCAGCAGCGAAACAGGGGGCTGGACCGGGGAGCTGTTTTTT. It codes for CASSETGGWTGELFF.

In DNA form, the CDR3 reads TGTGCCAGCAGTGAACGCACAGGGAACGGTCAGCCCCAGCATTTT. Residues: CASSERTGNGQPQHF. This sequence joins TRBV2 and TRBJ1-5, with D maybe TRBD1 (6 bases). The CDR3 loop spans 15 amino acids. Germline CDR1 and CDR2: SNHLY and FYNNEI. V lost 2 bases and J lost 6, with 14 bases in between.

J is TRBJ2-3 and V is TRBV9, with 11 positions matching TRBD2. Trimming cost V 2 bases and J 5 bases; bases outside gene matches: 1. The germline V gene encodes CDR1 SGDLS and CDR2 YYNGEE. The length of the CDR3 is 14 residues. The CDR3 here is CASSVGLAVDTQYF. For the CDR3, the DNA is TGTGCCAGCAGCGTGGGACTAGCGGTAGATACGCAGTATTTT.

The genes are TRBV4-3 and TRBJ2-1, with 8 bases that match TRBD2. Trimming took 5 bases from V and 4 from J; bases not matched to a gene: 4. Germline assignment: CDR1 LGHNA and CDR2 YSLEER. There are 14 residues in the CDR3. CDR3 bases: TGCGCCAGCAGCAGCGGGGGCTCTTACAATGAGCAGTTCTTC. Translated, it gives CASSSGGSYNEQFF.